Following are 29 T cell receptor beta chains from one sample sequenced in a study of blood T cell repertoires in COVID-19. Sequenced by immunoSEQ multiplex PCR; TCRdb stores in-frame clones only, minus some. This sample yields around 170,000 clones, of which around two thirds are seen a single time; about 3% belongs to the top ten. The material sequenced was peripheral blood. These receptor sequences come from a woman at least 80 years old with acute or convalescent COVID-19.

The chain combines TRBV14 with TRBJ2-1; tentatively, D is TRBD1 (6 bases). The germline V and J ends were trimmed by 2 bases and 8 bases, with 16 bases remaining between them. This CDR3 is built from 15 residues. Per germline, CDR1 SGHDN and CDR2 FVKESK. CDR3 coding DNA: TGTGCCAGCAGCCAACAGGGGTTCCGCGGTCATGAGCAGTTCTTC. It encodes CASSQQGFRGHEQFF.

This clone was seen a few times. The chain recombines TRBV7-9 with TRBJ1-1; TRBD1 matches 7 bases. Germline CDR1 reads SEHNR; CDR2 reads FQNEAQ (reference sequence). The ends lost 4 bases at V and 4 bases at J; junction bases unmatched: 3. The CDR3 is 13 amino acids. CDR3 residues: CASSSSGGTEAFF. CDR3 nucleotide sequence: TGTGCCAGCAGCTCATCAGGGGGCACTGAAGCTTTCTTT. The variable domain in full, completed from reference TRBV7-9 and TRBJ1-1, reads DTGVSQNPRHKITKRGQNVTFRCDPISEHNRLYWYRQTLGQGPEFLTYFQNEAQLEKSRLLSDRFSAERPKGSFSTLEIQRTEQGDSAMYLCASSSSGGTEAFFGQGTRLTVV.

The genes are TRBV5-1 and TRBJ2-7; 12 positions match TRBD2. CDR3 length: 15 amino acids. With 0 bases clipped from V and 3 bases from J, the junction kept 1 base outside the gene matches. Looked up from germline, CDR1 is SGHRS and CDR2 is YFSETQ. The CDR3 spells CASSLAGLAGYEQYF. As DNA, the CDR3 is TGCGCCAGCAGCTTGGCGGGACTAGCGGGCTACGAGCAGTACTTC.

The V call is TRBV9, the J call TRBJ2-1, with 8 positions matching TRBD2. The CDR3 is 15 residues long. V shed 4 bases, J shed 8 bases, and the junction held 11 bases outside the gene matches. The germline gives CDR1 SGDLS, CDR2 YYNGEE. CDR3 residues: CASSLTAGDWDEQFF. The CDR3 DNA sequence: TGTGCCAGCAGCTTGACAGCGGGGGATTGGGATGAGCAGTTCTTC. Full variable domain (remainder filled in from reference TRBV9 and TRBJ2-1): DSGVTQTPKHLITATGQRVTLRCSPRSGDLSVYWYQQSLDQGLQFLIQYYNGEERAKGNILERFSAQQFPDLHSELNLSSLELGDSALYFCASSLTAGDWDEQFFGPGTRLTVL.

This clone appeared a few times. The chain employs TRBV7-6 and TRBJ2-5, with TRBD1 identical over 10 bases. The V and J ends lost 2 bases and 5 bases, in that order; junction bases with no gene match: 14. Germline V gene data show CDR1 as SGHVS and CDR2 as FNYEAQ. This CDR3 has 18 residues. CDR3 residues: CASSLFGPGTGEEETQYF. In nucleotides, the CDR3 is TGTGCCAGCAGCTTATTTGGCCCGGGGACAGGGGAAGAGGAGACCCAGTACTTC.

This chain joins TRBV11-2 and TRBJ2-5; 9 nucleotides line up with TRBD1. The CDR3 runs to 18 residues. With 1 base clipped from V and 4 bases from J, the junction kept 13 bases outside the gene matches. Per germline, CDR1 SGHAT and CDR2 FQNNGV. The CDR3 region is CASSLGRGGTGIAETQYF. The CDR3 bases are TGTGCCAGCAGCTTAGGGAGGGGCGGGACAGGGATTGCAGAGACCCAGTACTTC.

This clone was seen at least ten times. The CDR3 loop is CASSLSGDNYEQYF. For the CDR3, the DNA is TGTGCCAGCAGTCTTAGCGGGGATAACTACGAGCAGTACTTC. V usage is TRBV6-5 and J usage is TRBJ2-7, with 8 bases that match TRBD2. The germline V gene has CDR1 MNHEY and CDR2 SVGAGI. The ends lost 5 bases at V and 3 bases at J; junction bases unmatched: 6. This CDR3 is 14 amino acids long.

The CDR3 coding sequence is TGTGCCAGCAGCCTTCAACCGGGACTAGATTCCTACGAGCAGTACTTC. Amino acids: CASSLQPGLDSYEQYF. V is TRBV4-2 and J is TRBJ2-7; 8 nucleotides line up with TRBD2. The CDR3 length is 16 residues. With 4 bases clipped from V and 1 base from J, the junction kept 9 bases outside the gene matches. Germline values: CDR1 LGHNA, CDR2 YNFKEQ.

This chain joins TRBV2 and TRBJ1-3; TRBD1 aligns across 8 bases. Germline trimming cut 6 bases from V and 5 bases from J; bases unmatched to any gene: 6. Germline CDR1 is SNHLY and CDR2 is FYNNEI. The CDR3 is made up of 14 amino acids. CDR3 bases: TGTGCCAGCAGAGACGGGACAGGCCGAAACACCATATATTTT. Encoded protein: CASRDGTGRNTIYF.

This clone has only a few counts. The V call is TRBV7-9, the J call TRBJ2-7; no firm D call. The CDR3 contains 11 residues. V lost 8 bases, J lost 0 bases, and 5 bases lay in between. Germline V gives CDR1 SEHNR, CDR2 FQNEAQ (reference sequence). This chain's CDR3 is CASALSYEQYF. DNA of the CDR3: TGTGCCAGCGCACTCTCCTACGAGCAGTACTTC.

The chain is built from TRBV7-9 and TRBJ2-1, with 15 bases identical to TRBD2. The CDR3 has 17 residues. Germline V lookup: CDR1 SEHNR, CDR2 FQNEAQ (reference sequence). The junction had 15 bases not matched to a gene; V was cut back by 8 bases and J by 10 bases. The CDR3: CASQGLAGGGRMWEQFF. DNA for the CDR3: TGTGCCAGCCAGGGACTAGCGGGAGGTGGGAGAATGTGGGAGCAGTTCTTC.

The rearrangement links TRBV5-1 to TRBJ1-2, with D perhaps matching TRBD1 (5 bases). CDR1 is SGHRS and CDR2 is YFSETQ in the germline V gene. The CDR3 extends over 17 amino acids. With 4 bases removed from V and 4 bases from J, the gap between germline ends came to 23 bases. The CDR3 reads CASSPRGGPTPAYGYTF. CDR3 sequence (DNA): TGCGCCAGCAGCCCCCGGGGGGGACCGACCCCCGCCTATGGCTACACCTTC.

The V and J genes are TRBV5-4 and TRBJ2-2; the match to TRBD1 covers 12 bases. V lost 3 bases, J lost 5 bases, and 5 bases stayed unmatched. The CDR3 extends over 16 amino acids. The germline CDR1 and CDR2 sequences are SGHNT and YYREEE (reference sequence). CDR3 DNA: TGTGCCAGCAGCTCCGGGGACAGGGGGCGTACCGGGGAGCTGTTTTTT. This sequence encodes CASSSGDRGRTGELFF.

This chain links TRBV7-9 with TRBJ1-3; TRBD1 might be the D (6 bases). The CDR3 length is 14 residues. Germline V CDR1 and CDR2: SEHNR, FQNEAQ (reference sequence). Trimming took off 3 bases at V and 4 bases at J, with 10 bases between the two ends. As DNA, the CDR3 is TGTGCCAGCAGCTTTTCAGGGGTCGGAAACACCATATATTTT. Residues: CASSFSGVGNTIYF.

The chain carries TRBV10-3 and TRBJ2-1, with TRBD2 as a possible D gene (6 bases). Germline V gene sequence: CDR1 ENHRY, CDR2 SYGVKD. The CDR3 runs 14 residues. V was trimmed by 7 bases and J by 6 bases, leaving 16 bases between them. CDR3 bases: TGTGCCATCAACCCCGCCGGGACTTTCAATGAGCAGTTCTTC. Protein sequence: CAINPAGTFNEQFF.

This clone has a single count. The V and J genes are TRBV19 and TRBJ2-1; 14 bases agree with TRBD2. Germline trimming cut 5 bases from V and 7 bases from J; bases unmatched to any gene: 4. This CDR3 comprises 15 residues. Germline V gene data show CDR1 as LNHDA and CDR2 as SQIVND (reference sequence). CDR3 coding DNA: TGTGCCAGTAGTGGACTAGCGGGAGGCACAAATGAGCAGTTCTTC. Translated: CASSGLAGGTNEQFF.

This chain uses TRBV27 with TRBJ1-1; D may be TRBD1 (6 bases). This CDR3 spans 13 amino acids. Trimming stripped 6 bases from V and 4 bases from J, with 12 bases between. Per germline, CDR1 MNHEY and CDR2 SMNVEV (reference sequence). This chain's CDR3 is CASREQGTTEAFF. The CDR3, as DNA: TGTGCCAGCAGGGAACAGGGTACCACTGAAGCTTTCTTT.

This rearrangement joins TRBV2 to TRBJ1-6; D is possibly TRBD1 (5 bases). The CDR3 spans 15 residues. Per germline, CDR1 SNHLY and CDR2 FYNNEI. V lost 4 bases and J 4 bases, leaving 11 bases between the germline ends. The CDR3, as DNA: TGTGCCAGCAGTGGGGGACTGCCGTATAATTCACCCCTCCACTTT. Protein sequence: CASSGGLPYNSPLHF.

This clone occurred once. The chain combines TRBV20-1 with TRBJ1-1; no clear D. CDR1 and CDR2 from the germline V gene are DFQATT and SNEGSKA (reference sequence). Trimming removed 3 bases from V and 6 bases from J, with 5 bases in between. There are 10 residues in the CDR3. The chain's CDR3 is CSASLSEAFF. CDR3 nucleotides: TGCAGTGCTAGTCTCTCTGAAGCTTTCTTT.

The chain has TRBV18 and TRBJ2-3; D remains unclear. CDR1 and CDR2 (germline): KGHSH, LQKENI. V shed 0 bases and J shed 4 bases, with 8 bases lying between them. The CDR3 loop spans 14 amino acids. The chain's CDR3 is CASSPPIVPDTQYF. The CDR3 DNA is TGTGCCAGCTCACCACCCATAGTACCAGATACGCAGTATTTT.

This clone was found a few times. CDR3 region: CAISVKGTEAFF. The DNA of the CDR3 is TGTGCCATCAGCGTAAAGGGGACTGAAGCTTTCTTT. This chain links TRBV10-3 with TRBJ1-1; weak D call: TRBD1 (5 bases). Germline V gives CDR1 ENHRY, CDR2 SYGVKD. V lost 6 bases and J 5 bases, leaving 10 bases between the germline ends. This CDR3 region has 12 residues.

A few counts support this clone. The chain links TRBV3-1 (or the pseudogene TRBV3-2) to TRBJ2-3; the match to TRBD2 covers 9 bases. The germline CDR1 and CDR2 sequences are LGHDT and YNNKEL (reference sequence). V lost 4 bases to trimming and J lost 8 bases; unmatched junction nucleotides: 16. The CDR3 consists of 17 residues. In nucleotides, the CDR3 is TGTGCCAGCAGCCGGCAGACTAGCGGTCGCAGTGGGGTTACGCAGTATTTT. Its protein product is CASSRQTSGRSGVTQYF.

This chain joins TRBV5-6 and TRBJ1-3; 9 bases are shared with TRBD1. CDR3 size: 15 residues. J was trimmed by 2 bases and V by 5 bases; bases with no gene match: 5. Germline values: CDR1 SGHDT, CDR2 YYEEEE. The CDR3, as DNA: TGTGCCAGCAGTGACAGGGGGACCGCTGGAAACACCATATATTTT. This gives the protein CASSDRGTAGNTIYF.

The chain links TRBV28 to TRBJ2-5; tentative D call: TRBD2 (6 bases). CDR3 length: 14 amino acids. Trimming left V 8 bases short and J 3 bases short, with 16 bases between. Germline lookup yields CDR1 MDHEN and CDR2 SYDVKM. CDR3 sequence (DNA): TGTGCCAGCGGGCCTGGGGACTTAAAAGAGACCCAGTACTTC. This codes for CASGPGDLKETQYF.

The CDR3 here is CASRTEGGPSPYEQYF. The CDR3, as DNA: TGTGCCAGTAGGACGGAGGGGGGGCCTTCCCCCTACGAGCAGTACTTC. The chain recombines TRBV19 with TRBJ2-7, with D perhaps matching TRBD2 (7 bases). The germline V gene has CDR1 LNHDA and CDR2 SQIVND (reference sequence). The ends were cut back, 6 bases at V and 2 bases at J, with 20 bases in the middle. This CDR3 has 16 amino acids. The complete variable domain, with remaining parts taken from reference TRBV19 and TRBJ2-7, reads DGGITQSPKYLFRKEGQNVTLSCEQNLNHDAMYWYRQDPGQGLRLIYYSQIVNDFQKGDIAEGYSVSREKKESFPLTVTSAQKNPTAFYLCASRTEGGPSPYEQYFGPGTRLTVT.

The rearrangement joins TRBV6-1 to TRBJ1-6, with TRBD1 as a possible D gene (6 bases). The germline CDR1 and CDR2 sequences are MNHNS and SASEGT. This CDR3 contains 15 residues. The V and J ends lost 0 bases and 7 bases respectively, with 10 bases between them. The CDR3 nucleotides are TGTGCCAGCAGTGAAGCCCAGGGGTACAATTCACCCCTCCACTTT. It codes for CASSEAQGYNSPLHF.

The chain combines TRBV28 with TRBJ1-2, with D unclear. The CDR3 contains 14 residues. Germline lookup yields CDR1 MDHEN and CDR2 SYDVKM. Trimming took off 4 bases at V and 4 bases at J, with 13 bases between the two ends. DNA for the CDR3: TGTGCCAGCAGTTCATACGTTGAGGGCTATGGCTACACCTTC. This sequence encodes CASSSYVEGYGYTF.

This clone was detected a few times. This rearrangement joins TRBV10-1 to TRBJ2-2; 7 nucleotides align to TRBD1. Germline V CDR1 and CDR2: WNHNN, SYGVQD (reference sequence). This CDR3 has 17 residues. The V gene end was trimmed by 4 bases and the J gene end by 0 bases; junction bases not matched to a gene: 8. The CDR3 loop reads CASSGEPGQSNTGELFF. The DNA for the CDR3 is TGCGCCAGCAGTGGAGAACCGGGACAGTCGAACACCGGGGAGCTGTTTTTT.

The chain is built from TRBV4-1 and TRBJ1-1, with TRBD1 matching 9 bases. Germline V CDR1 and CDR2: MGHRA, YSYEKL. CDR3 size: 15 residues. J gave up 6 bases and V 1 base, and 6 bases lay outside the gene matches. The CDR3 sequence is CASSQGGTGIPEAFF. CDR3 in DNA: TGCGCCAGCAGCCAAGGCGGGACAGGGATTCCTGAAGCTTTCTTT.